This TCR beta chain was identified during a study of T cell changes during pregnancy in multiple sclerosis. Generated by immunoSEQ multiplex PCR, the TCRdb table keeps only in-frame clones and is missing some. The sample records about 110,000 clones, approximately 89% being singletons. V was pared by 9 bases and J by 0 bases, with 8 bases between. Germline values: CDR1 LNHNV, CDR2 YYDKDF (reference sequence). The CDR3 is 12 amino acids. Sequences were derived from peripheral blood, sampled after pregnancy. The V and J genes are TRBV15 and TRBJ1-1; D is ambiguous. The sequence derives from a female donor with multiple sclerosis, enrolled in a pregnancy study. In DNA, the CDR3 is TGTGCCACAAGAGAGGTGAACACTGAAGCTTTCTTT. Residues: CATREVNTEAFF.